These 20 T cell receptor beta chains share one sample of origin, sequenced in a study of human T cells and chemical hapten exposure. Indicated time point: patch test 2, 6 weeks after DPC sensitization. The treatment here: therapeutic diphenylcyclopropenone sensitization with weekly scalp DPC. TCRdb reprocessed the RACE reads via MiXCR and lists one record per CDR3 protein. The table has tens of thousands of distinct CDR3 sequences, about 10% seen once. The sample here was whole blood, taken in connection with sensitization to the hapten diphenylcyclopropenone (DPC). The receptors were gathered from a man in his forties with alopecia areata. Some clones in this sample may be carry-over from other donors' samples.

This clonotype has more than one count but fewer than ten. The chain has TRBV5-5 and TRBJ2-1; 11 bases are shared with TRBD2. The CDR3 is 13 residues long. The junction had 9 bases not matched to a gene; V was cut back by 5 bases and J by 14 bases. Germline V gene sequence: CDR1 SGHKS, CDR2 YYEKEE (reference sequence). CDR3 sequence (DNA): TGTGCCAGCAGTCCCGGGACTAGCGGTGGCGAGTTCTTC. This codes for CASSPGTSGGEFF.

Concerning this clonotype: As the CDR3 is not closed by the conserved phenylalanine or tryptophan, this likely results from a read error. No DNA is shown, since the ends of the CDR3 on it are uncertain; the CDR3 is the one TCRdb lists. CDR3 residues: CASSHGRPSTGTSGGE. V and J are TRBV3-2 and TRBJ2-1; TRBD2, the table's D call, was not compared with the DNA. TRBV3-2 is tagged as a pseudogene. Termini included, the CDR3 measures 16 amino acids.

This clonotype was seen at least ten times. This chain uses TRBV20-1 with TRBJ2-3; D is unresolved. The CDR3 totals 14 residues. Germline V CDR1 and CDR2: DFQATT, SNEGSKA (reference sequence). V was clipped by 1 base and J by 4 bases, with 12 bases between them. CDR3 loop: CSARVGTRADTQYF. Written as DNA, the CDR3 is TGCAGTGCTAGAGTGGGAACCCGGGCAGATACGCAGTATTTT.

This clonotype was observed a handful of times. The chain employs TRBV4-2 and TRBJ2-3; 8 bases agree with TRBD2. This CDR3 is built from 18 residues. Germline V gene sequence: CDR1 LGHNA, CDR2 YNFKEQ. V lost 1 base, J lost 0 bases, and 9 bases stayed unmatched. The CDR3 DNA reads TGTGCCAGCAGCCAAGCTGGAGCGGGGGCCCTCAGCACAGATACGCAGTATTTT. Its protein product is CASSQAGAGALSTDTQYF.

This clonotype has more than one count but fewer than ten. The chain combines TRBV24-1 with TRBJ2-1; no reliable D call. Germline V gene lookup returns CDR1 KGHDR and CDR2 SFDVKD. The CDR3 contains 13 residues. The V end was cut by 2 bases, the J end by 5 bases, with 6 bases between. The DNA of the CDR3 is TGTGCCACCAGTGATTCCCACAACAATGAGCAGTTCTTC. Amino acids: CATSDSHNNEQFF.

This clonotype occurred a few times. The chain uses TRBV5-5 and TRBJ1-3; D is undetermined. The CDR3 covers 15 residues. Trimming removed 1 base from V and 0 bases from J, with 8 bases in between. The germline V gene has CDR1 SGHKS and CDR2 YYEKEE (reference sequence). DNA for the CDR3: TGTGCCAGCAGCTTGAGTTCCCACTCTGGAAACACCATATATTTT. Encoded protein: CASSLSSHSGNTIYF.

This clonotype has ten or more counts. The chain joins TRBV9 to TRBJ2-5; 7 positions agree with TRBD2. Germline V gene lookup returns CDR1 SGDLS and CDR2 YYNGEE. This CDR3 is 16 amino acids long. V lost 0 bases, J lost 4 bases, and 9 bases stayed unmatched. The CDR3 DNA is TGTGCCAGCAGCGTAGGAGCGCTAGCGGAGGGAGAGACCCAGTACTTC. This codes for CASSVGALAEGETQYF.

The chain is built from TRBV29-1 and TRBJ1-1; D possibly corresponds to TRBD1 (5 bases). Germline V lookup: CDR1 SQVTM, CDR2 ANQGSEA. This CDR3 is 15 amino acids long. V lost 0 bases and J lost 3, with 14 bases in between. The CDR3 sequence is CSVEDLRGVYTEAFF. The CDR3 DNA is TGCAGCGTTGAAGATCTTCGGGGGGTATACACTGAAGCTTTCTTT.

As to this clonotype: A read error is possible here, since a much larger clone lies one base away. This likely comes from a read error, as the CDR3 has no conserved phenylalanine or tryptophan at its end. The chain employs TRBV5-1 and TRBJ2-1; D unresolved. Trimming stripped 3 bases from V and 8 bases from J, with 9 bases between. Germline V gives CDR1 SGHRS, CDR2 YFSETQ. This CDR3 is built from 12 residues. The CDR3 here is CASSSQGHEQFL. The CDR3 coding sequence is TGCGCCAGCAGCTCACAAGGCCATGAGCAGTTCCTC.

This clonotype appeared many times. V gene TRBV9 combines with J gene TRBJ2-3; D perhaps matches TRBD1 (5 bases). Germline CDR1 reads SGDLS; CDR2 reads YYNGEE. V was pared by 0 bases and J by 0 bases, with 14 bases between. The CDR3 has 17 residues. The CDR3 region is CASSVGGRTISTDTQYF. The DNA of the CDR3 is TGTGCCAGCAGCGTAGGGGGCCGGACAATTAGCACAGATACGCAGTATTTT. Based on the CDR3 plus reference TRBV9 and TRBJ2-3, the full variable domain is DSGVTQTPKHLITATGQRVTLRCSPRSGDLSVYWYQQSLDQGLQFLIQYYNGEERAKGNILERFSAQQFPDLHSELNLSSLELGDSALYFCASSVGGRTISTDTQYFGPGTRLTVL.

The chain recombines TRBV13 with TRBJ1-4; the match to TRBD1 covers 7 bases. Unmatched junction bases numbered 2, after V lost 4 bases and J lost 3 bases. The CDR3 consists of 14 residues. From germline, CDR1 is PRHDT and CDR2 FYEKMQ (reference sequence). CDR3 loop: CASSSDRANEKLFF. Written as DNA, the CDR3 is TGTGCCAGCAGCTCCGACAGGGCTAATGAAAAACTGTTTTTT.

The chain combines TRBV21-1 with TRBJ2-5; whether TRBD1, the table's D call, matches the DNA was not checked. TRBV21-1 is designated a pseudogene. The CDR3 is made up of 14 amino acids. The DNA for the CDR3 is TGTGCCAGCAGCAAAGATGCAGGGGGAGAGACCCAGTACTTC. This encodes CASSKDAGGETQYF.

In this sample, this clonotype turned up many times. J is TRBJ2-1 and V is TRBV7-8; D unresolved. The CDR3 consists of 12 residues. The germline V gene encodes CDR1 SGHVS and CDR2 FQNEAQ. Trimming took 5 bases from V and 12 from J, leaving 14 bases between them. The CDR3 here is CASSAWAPGQFF. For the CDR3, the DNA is TGTGCCAGCAGCGCATGGGCCCCTGGGCAGTTCTTC.

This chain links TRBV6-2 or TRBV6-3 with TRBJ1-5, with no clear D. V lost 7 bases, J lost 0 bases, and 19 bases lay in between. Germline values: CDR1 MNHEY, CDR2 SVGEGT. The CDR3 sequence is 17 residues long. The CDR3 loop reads CASNTLDGEVSNQPQHF. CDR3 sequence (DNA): TGTGCCAGCAATACTTTGGACGGAGAAGTTAGCAATCAGCCCCAGCATTTT.

CDR3 nucleotide sequence: TGTGCCAGCAGTCCGATAACGGTGTCGGGAAACACCATATATTTT. This codes for CASSPITVSGNTIYF. The chain employs TRBV12-3 or TRBV12-4 and TRBJ1-3, with D unresolved. The CDR3 runs to 15 residues. Trimming shortened V by 5 bases and J by 4 bases, and 15 bases separated the two germline ends.

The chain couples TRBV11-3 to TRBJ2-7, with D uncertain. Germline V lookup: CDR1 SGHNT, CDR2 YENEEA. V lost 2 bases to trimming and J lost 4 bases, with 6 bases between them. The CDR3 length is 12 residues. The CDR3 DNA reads TGTGCCAGCAGCTTAAGTTCATACGAGCAGTACGTC. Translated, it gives CASSLSSYEQYV.

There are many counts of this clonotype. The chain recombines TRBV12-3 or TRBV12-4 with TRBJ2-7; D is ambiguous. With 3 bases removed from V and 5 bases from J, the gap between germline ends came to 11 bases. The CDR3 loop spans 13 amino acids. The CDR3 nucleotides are TGTGCCAGCAGTTTTGGTCCGGGCGACGAGCAGTACGTC. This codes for CASSFGPGDEQYV.

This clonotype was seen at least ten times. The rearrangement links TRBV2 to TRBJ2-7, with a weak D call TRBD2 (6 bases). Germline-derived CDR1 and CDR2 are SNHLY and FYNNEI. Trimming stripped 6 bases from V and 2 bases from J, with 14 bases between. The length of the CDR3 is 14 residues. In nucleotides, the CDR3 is TGTGCCAGCAGCCTATGGAGGGCGGCCTACGAGCAGTACTTC. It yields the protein CASSLWRAAYEQYF.

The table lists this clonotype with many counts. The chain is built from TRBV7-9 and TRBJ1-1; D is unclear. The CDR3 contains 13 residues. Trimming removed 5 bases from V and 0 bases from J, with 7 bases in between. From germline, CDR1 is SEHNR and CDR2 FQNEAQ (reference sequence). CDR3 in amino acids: CASSPSMNTEAFF. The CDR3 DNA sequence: TGTGCCAGCAGCCCTTCCATGAACACTGAAGCTTTCTTT.

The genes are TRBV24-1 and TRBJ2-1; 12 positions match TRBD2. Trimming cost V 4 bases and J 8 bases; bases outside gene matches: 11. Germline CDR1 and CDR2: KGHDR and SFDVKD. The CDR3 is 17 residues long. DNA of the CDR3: TGTGCCACCAGTGAGGGTCTAGCGGGAGGGCTTTGGGATGAGCAGTTCTTC. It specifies CATSEGLAGGLWDEQFF.